These T cell receptor beta chains were read from a single sample in a study of blood T cell repertoires in COVID-19. Data came from immunoSEQ multiplex PCR; TCRdb stores just in-frame clones and leaves some out. This table holds about 120,000 clones, approximately 92% found once. Source material: peripheral blood. These receptors were collected from a man aged 65-85 years with active or convalescent COVID-19. CDR3s include the opening cysteine and the closing phenylalanine or tryptophan. A D gene is named only where the DNA matches it firmly. Size is omitted from some rows. Given values are once, few, many or a class for expanded clones.

j_call | d_call | v_call | clone_size | cdr3_nt | cdr3_aa
TRBJ2-5 | . | TRBV19 | . | TGTGCCAGTAGTATACGAAGGGGCAGGCAACAAGAGACCCAGTACTTC | CASSIRRGRQQETQYF
TRBJ2-2 | TRBD2 | TRBV10-3 | . | TGTGCCATCAGTGGTACCGGGACTAGCACGAACACCGGGGAGCTGTTTTTT | CAISGTGTSTNTGELFF
TRBJ2-7 | TRBD2 | TRBV15 | . | TGTGCCACCAGCAGAGTAGCTAGCGGGAGTTGGTACGAGCAGTACTTC | CATSRVASGSWYEQYF
TRBJ1-1 | . | TRBV5-1 | few | TGCGCCAGCAGCGCTGGACATGGGGATGAAGCTTTCTTT | CASSAGHGDEAFF
TRBJ2-7 | TRBD1 | TRBV6-1 | . | TGTGCCAGCAGTGAAACAGGGGGAGTTTCCTACGAGCAGTACTTC | CASSETGGVSYEQYF
TRBJ1-2 | . | TRBV18 | . | TGTGCCAGCTCACCGTCCGTAACAGGGTCCTATGGCTACACCTTC | CASSPSVTGSYGYTF
TRBJ1-1 | . | TRBV29-1 | . | TGCAGCGTTGACAGGGCAGGTATGAACACTGAAGCTTTCTTT | CSVDRAGMNTEAFF
TRBJ1-3 | TRBD1 | TRBV28 | . | TGTGCCAGCACAAGGGACACAGGGGGGCGCCGAGTTGCCTCTGGAAACACCATATATTTT | CASTRDTGGRRVASGNTIYF
TRBJ1-3 | TRBD1 | TRBV3-1/TRBV3-2 | . | TGTGCCAGCAGCTCTACAGGGGTAGAAGGAAACACCATATATTTT | CASSSTGVEGNTIYF
TRBJ1-2 | . | TRBV28 | . | TGTGCCAGCAGTTGGGACATTAATGGCTACACCTTC | CASSWDINGYTF
TRBJ1-6 | . | TRBV3-1/TRBV3-2 | . | TGTGCCAGCAGCTTCCTAGACAGTTCTTATTCACCCCTCCACTTT | CASSFLDSSYSPLHF
TRBJ2-6 | TRBD1 | TRBV9 | . | TGTGCCAGCAGCGTAGCGACAGGGGCCTTCTCCTCCTCCTCTGGGGCCAACGTCCTGACTTTC | CASSVATGAFSSSSGANVLTF
TRBJ2-3 | TRBD2 | TRBV3-1/TRBV3-2 | . | TGTGCCAGCAGCCAAGTACTAGCGGGAGGGTGGACTAGCACAGATACGCAGTATTTT | CASSQVLAGGWTSTDTQYF
TRBJ1-1 | . | TRBV20-1 | . | TGCAGTGCTGACCGCAAGGGGAAAGCTTTCTTT | CSADRKGKAFF
TRBJ1-5 | TRBD1 | TRBV19 | . | TGTGCCAGTAGTATAGGGAGGACAGGGCCGTCTCAGCCCCAGCATTTT | CASSIGRTGPSQPQHF
TRBJ1-6 | TRBD1 | TRBV5-8 | . | TGTGCCAGCAGCTTGGCGGAAGGGACAGGGCCCGTCGGTTCACCCCTCCACTTT | CASSLAEGTGPVGSPLHF
TRBJ1-5 | TRBD1 | TRBV28 | . | TGTGCCAGCAGTTCCGCTGACAGGGGGCTTCAGCCCCAGCATTTT | CASSSADRGLQPQHF
TRBJ2-1 | TRBD1 | TRBV27 | . | TGTGCCAGCAGTCCTCCGGGGACAGGGTTCAATGAGCAGTTCTTC | CASSPPGTGFNEQFF
TRBJ2-1 | . | TRBV7-3 | once | TGTGCCAGCAGCTTGGGGCCTAGCGCCTCGGTTAATGAGCAGTTCTTC | CASSLGPSASVNEQFF
TRBJ1-3 | TRBD1 | TRBV28 | . | TGTGCCAGCAGTTCCGCGGGACAGGGTTATAGTGGAAACACCATATATTTT | CASSSAGQGYSGNTIYF
TRBJ2-7 | TRBD2 | TRBV24-1 | . | TGTGCCACCAGTGATGACAAGCGCGGGAGACCCTACGAGCAGTACTTC | CATSDDKRGRPYEQYF
TRBJ1-2 | TRBD1 | TRBV28 | . | TGTGCCAGCAGTCCTCCCGGGACAGGGGGCGGCTACACCTTC | CASSPPGTGGGYTF
TRBJ2-1 | TRBD2 | TRBV3-1/TRBV3-2 | . | TGTGCCAGCAGCCGGGGACTAGCGGGCATCGCTCAGCAGTTCTTC | CASSRGLAGIAQQFF
TRBJ2-2 | . | TRBV5-8 | few | TGTGCCAGCTCTACTAGGACGAACACCGGGGAGCTGTTTTTT | CASSTRTNTGELFF
TRBJ2-5 | TRBD1 | TRBV3-1/TRBV3-2 | . | TGTGCCAGCAGCGGAGGACAGGAAGAGACCCAGTACTTC | CASSGGQEETQYF
TRBJ1-1 | TRBD1 | TRBV2 | . | TGTGCCAGCAGGACACAGGGGCTTTGGGGCGTGAGGGACACTGAAGCTTTCTTT | CASRTQGLWGVRDTEAFF
TRBJ1-6 | . | TRBV5-1 | . | TGCGCCAGCAGCTGGGACGGACAGCTTAATTCACCCCTCCACTTT | CASSWDGQLNSPLHF
TRBJ2-2 | . | TRBV21-1 | . | TGTGCCAGTCCCCTATACGCGAACACCGGGGAGCTGTTTTTT | CASPLYANTGELFF
TRBJ2-7 | TRBD1 | TRBV13 | . | TGTGCCAGCAGTCAGGATGGACAGGGATCGGGCGAGCAGTACTTC | CASSQDGQGSGEQYF
TRBJ2-3 | TRBD2 | TRBV15 | many | TGTGCCACCAGCATATTTTCGGACGCGGGAGAGTACACAGATACGCAGTATTTT | CATSIFSDAGEYTDTQYF
TRBJ2-5 | . | TRBV7-9 | . | TGTGCCAGCAGCTTAGCGGCAAACCAAGAGACCCAGTACTTC | CASSLAANQETQYF
TRBJ2-7 | TRBD1 | TRBV5-1 | . | TGCGCCAGCAGCTTGGAAGGACAGGGCCCCTACGAGCAGTACTTC | CASSLEGQGPYEQYF
TRBJ1-2 | . | TRBV21-1 | . | TGTGCCAGCCGACGAGGCTACCGACCTGGCTACACCTTC | CASRRGYRPGYTF
TRBJ1-5 | . | TRBV19 | . | TGTGCCAGTAGTCCTGCCACAGGGAGCGGCAATCAGCCCCAGCATTTT | CASSPATGSGNQPQHF
TRBJ2-7 | TRBD2 | TRBV27 | . | TGTGCCAGCAGTTTAATGGGACTAGCGGAAGGCGCCTACGAGCAGTACTTC | CASSLMGLAEGAYEQYF
TRBJ1-5 | . | TRBV4-2 | . | TGTGCCAGCAGCCCTACGACCCAGGGTCTTAGCAATCAGCCCCAGCATTTT | CASSPTTQGLSNQPQHF
TRBJ1-5 | . | TRBV28 | . | TGTGCCAGCAGTTGGACAGACGATCAGCCCCAGCATTTT | CASSWTDDQPQHF
TRBJ1-2 | . | TRBV7-9 | once | TGTGCCAGCAGCTTACAACAGGGTAACTATGGCTACACCTTC | CASSLQQGNYGYTF
TRBJ1-1 | . | TRBV28 | . | TGTGCCAGCAGTTTATCGGGTATCGGCACTGAAGCTTTCTTT | CASSLSGIGTEAFF
TRBJ2-7 | TRBD1 | TRBV11-3 | . | TGTGCCAGCAGCTTAACGGGGACAGCTTCCGAGCAGTACTTC | CASSLTGTASEQYF
TRBJ1-1 | TRBD1 | TRBV6-5 | . | TGTGCCAGCCGCCCGGACAGGTCAGACACTGAAGCTTTCTTT | CASRPDRSDTEAFF
TRBJ2-7 | TRBD1 | TRBV13 | . | TGTGCCAGCAGCCTGTGGACAGGATTGAGCTCCTACGAGCAGTACTTC | CASSLWTGLSSYEQYF
TRBJ1-2 | TRBD1 | TRBV25-1 | . | TGTGCCAGCAGTGACCCTATACAGGGGCCAGTCTATGGCTACACCTTC | CASSDPIQGPVYGYTF
TRBJ2-7 | . | TRBV4-2 | . | TGTGCCAGCAGCCCAACAGGTCGCTCCTACGAGCAGTACTTC | CASSPTGRSYEQYF
TRBJ2-5 | TRBD1 | TRBV7-7 | . | TGTGCTAGCAGCCAAGACAGGGCCTCTGAGGCGACCCAGTACTTC | CASSQDRASEATQYF
TRBJ2-1 | . | TRBV7-3 | . | TGTGCCAGCAGCTCTGGGAGCACTACGTATGAGCAGTTCTTC | CASSSGSTTYEQFF
TRBJ2-3 | TRBD2 | TRBV10-3 | . | TGTGCCATCAGCTTAGCGGGAGGGCCGACAGATACGCAGTATTTT | CAISLAGGPTDTQYF
TRBJ2-7 | TRBD1 | TRBV27 | once | TGTGCCAGCAGTTCCTTGGGGACAGCTCACTACGAGCAGTACTTC | CASSSLGTAHYEQYF
TRBJ2-7 | . | TRBV4-1 | once | TGCGCCAGCAGCCAAGCGGGAATTGGTTCCTACGAGCAGTACTTC | CASSQAGIGSYEQYF
TRBJ2-7 | . | TRBV27 | . | TGTGCCAGCAGTGGTAGTAAATACGAGCAGTACTTC | CASSGSKYEQYF
TRBJ2-1 | TRBD2 | TRBV7-2 | . | TGTGCCAGCAACACCCGCGGGAGAATAAATCCGGATGAGCAGTTCTTC | CASNTRGRINPDEQFF
TRBJ2-1 | TRBD2 | TRBV7-6 | . | TGTGCCAGCAGCCCCCCAACGGGAGGCGCTTCCTACAATGAGCAGTTCTTC | CASSPPTGGASYNEQFF
TRBJ2-2 | . | TRBV5-6 | . | TGTGCCAGCAGCTTGGAGTCCAGCGCGTCCACCGGGGAGCTGTTTTTT | CASSLESSASTGELFF
TRBJ2-1 | TRBD2 | TRBV18 | . | TGTGCCAGCTCCCGGACTAGCGGGACTTACAATGAGCAGTTCTTC | CASSRTSGTYNEQFF
TRBJ2-2 | TRBD2 | TRBV9 | . | TGTGCCAGCAGCCTACTAGCGACACACACCGGGGAGCTGTTTTTT | CASSLLATHTGELFF
TRBJ2-1 | TRBD2 | TRBV9 | . | TGTGCCAGCAGCGTAGATGCGGGAGAGGCCAATGAGCAGTTCTTC | CASSVDAGEANEQFF
TRBJ2-7 | TRBD2 | TRBV18 | . | TGTGCCAGCTCACCAACTAGCGGGTTTGTGTTGGAGCAGTACTTC | CASSPTSGFVLEQYF